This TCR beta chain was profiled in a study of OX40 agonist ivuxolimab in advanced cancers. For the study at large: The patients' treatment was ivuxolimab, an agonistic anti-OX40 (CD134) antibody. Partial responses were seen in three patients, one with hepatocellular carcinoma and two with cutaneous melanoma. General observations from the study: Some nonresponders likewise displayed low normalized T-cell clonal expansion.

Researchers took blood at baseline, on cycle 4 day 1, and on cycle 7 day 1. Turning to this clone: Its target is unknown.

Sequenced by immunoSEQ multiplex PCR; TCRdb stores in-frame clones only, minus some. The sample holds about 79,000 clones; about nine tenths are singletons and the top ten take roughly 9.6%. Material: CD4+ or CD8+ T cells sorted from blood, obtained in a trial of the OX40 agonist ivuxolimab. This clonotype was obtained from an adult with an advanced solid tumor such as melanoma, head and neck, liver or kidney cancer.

The CDR3, as DNA: TGCGCCAGCAGCACGGGACAGGCCCAAAGCTATGGCTACACCTTC. Its translation: CASSTGQAQSYGYTF. V is TRBV5-1 and J is TRBJ1-2; 8 nucleotides align to TRBD1. The CDR3 is 15 amino acids. The germline V gene encodes CDR1 SGHRS and CDR2 YFSETQ. J gave up 4 bases and V 4 bases, and 9 bases lay outside the gene matches. Full variable domain (missing parts from reference TRBV5-1 and TRBJ1-2): KAGVTQTPRYLIKTRGQQVTLSCSPISGHRSVSWYQQTPGQGLQFLFEYFSETQRNKGNFPGRFSGRQFSNSRSEMNVSTLELGDSALYLCASSTGQAQSYGYTFGSGTRLTVV.